This TCR beta chain stems from a study of cytomegalovirus exposure and HLA in healthy donors (dated by TCRdb to the late 2010s). Regarding the study in general: An earlier analysis of more than 550 of the donors reported about 280 Gb of sequence data and 95 million to 130 million unique TCR beta sequences obtained from about 170 million T cells. The aim of the study was to test whether cataloging public T cell receptors could identify signatures of past pathogen exposure. Four or five DR-DQ haplotypes were treated as single units for association and clustering because of strong linkage in the cohort. Every repertoire in the discovery cohort had been generated on one and the same sequencing platform. A later analysis re-examined previously published TCR beta repertoires from 500 to 700 donors and added high-resolution HLA genotyping to investigate patterns of TCR occurrence. Alongside the repertoire data, information on donor age, sex, ethnicity and CMV serostatus was compiled. Rather than using new phenotypic data, the later analysis identified candidate immune exposures from TCR beta sequences and from how often those sequences occurred across donors. Besides the first cohort of roughly 660 subjects, a separate validation cohort made up of roughly 120 different subjects was used. Genome-wide SNP genotypes for about 60% of the roughly 700 donors were used in a later genetic analysis, which treated that subset as a discovery cohort. Of the 300 to 500 genotyped donors, roughly 80% were placed in the genetic ancestry cluster associated with self-reported Caucasian donors. On average, over 200,000 unique TCR beta nucleotide sequences were sequenced per donor among several hundred genotyped donors of the cohort, with 15% to 20% of those sequences being non-productive. The number of typed donors differed by locus: about 629-630 for A, B, C, DRB1 and DQB1; some 500 for DQA1; 606 for DPA1; and 400 to 480 for DPB1. Both class I and class II loci were covered by HLA typing, at four-digit resolution. To predict cytomegalovirus infection status, the study brought together high-throughput TCR immunosequencing, statistical association of individual TCRs with disease status, and machine learning. An earlier analysis of several hundred of the donors applied high-throughput TCR beta sequencing to assess whether each TCR beta V gene segment acted as functional or pseudogenic. An early release covering roughly 640 HLA-typed donors comprised about 300 gigabases of sequencing data and 85 million or so unique TCR sequences. The T cell repertoires of 666 subjects were profiled by immunosequencing and related to cytomegalovirus serostatus. Study-level results and caveats: Presence/absence analyses assumed roughly uniform sequencing depth across donors, an assumption that may not hold. Immune exposure information for the cohort was limited to CMV serostatus. Because HLA typing was unavailable for some donors at each locus, only the typed subset was used in association tests. V-gene and J-gene trimming of TCR beta chains was associated with a missense DCLRE1C variant in a later genetic analysis, and the association was replicated in an independent cohort. The study gave a list of about 160 TCR beta chains associated with cytomegalovirus. Some IMGT-functional V segments, including TRBV6-2 and TRBV6-3, could not be told apart with the 87-base-pair reads, so those segments were excluded. The earlier analysis of almost 600 of the donors excluded roughly 17 rarely observed V segments, including chromosome 9 orphons, because counts were too low. Correlated functional status among segregating V segments might reflect linkage disequilibrium, but an unknown experimental factor could not be ruled out. Cytomegalovirus status was reported to be diagnosed by the classifier with high specificity and sensitivity in both the original and validation cohorts. The authors suggested that the approach could potentially be extended to other disease states and immunological phenotypes. A later analysis found that HLA-associated TCR beta chains were more clonally expanded and had lower generation probabilities than equally common non-associated chains. An earlier analysis of 587 of the donors showed that most TCR beta V segments appeared in productive rearrangements either about 90% or about 30% of the time, which broadly matched IMGT annotations. A further reported finding was that TCR beta sequences accurately predicted the HLA-A and HLA-B alleles for most subjects in the first cohort. According to a later analysis, parvovirus B19, influenza, CMV and Epstein-Barr virus appeared linked to several top co-occurrence clusters. Only TCR beta chains were sequenced in this cohort, and the absence of alpha or paired-chain data limited detectable features. A later genetic analysis reported fewer N-insertions in productive TCRs among donors in an Asian-associated ancestry cluster than the roughly 700-donor mean. A later analysis associated about 16,000 TCR beta sequences with specific HLA alleles at a false discovery rate of 0.05. According to a later analysis, most CMV-associated TCR beta chains appeared to be HLA-restricted, and the HLA associations seemed to be driven largely by CMV exposure. While some public TCRs were present in many individuals, most TCR sequences turned up only very rarely across donors. A few of the identified cytomegalovirus-associated TCR beta chains were confirmed in vitro to be specific for cytomegalovirus antigens. The sequencing pipeline was judged likely to have produced a cluster of highly shared sequence variants as a technical artifact. In a later analysis, the rate of TCR association differed among HLA loci, with DRB1 alleles having the most associated TCRs and HLA-C alleles having the fewest. Strong co-occurrence of HLA alleles, especially DR and DQ, made assigning TCR associations to individual alleles difficult.

In regard to this clone: The antigen this receptor binds is unknown. The sample holds no much larger clone one base away, and base qualities are not on file. The same CDR3 is also encoded by other DNA sequences in this sample.

In total, 630 or so healthy bone marrow donors made up the cohort. At the time of sampling, every cohort member was nominally healthy, though immune exposures that went unrecorded were likely present. The donor tested CMV seronegative, placing the donor among the roughly 400 seronegative members of the cohort. A peripheral blood sample was provided by each donor, and peripheral blood mononuclear cells were used for TCR beta sequencing. The Qiagen DNeasy Blood Extraction Kit was used to extract genomic DNA from the blood cell samples. The receptor library was made with the immunoSEQ multiplex PCR assay. The multiplex PCR relied on a mix of 60 forward primers for TCR Vbeta segments and 13 reverse primers for TCR Jbeta segments. The CDR3 region of rearranged TCR beta genes was amplified from genomic DNA by a multiplex PCR assay. The amplified TCR beta libraries were sequenced on the Illumina HiSeq System as 87-base-pair reads. Per the source publication's procedure: A later analysis tallied 75 million to 85 million unique TCR beta chains across the 666 repertoires, and about 10 million of those chains were shared by two or more donors. To remove PCR and sequencing errors, raw reads were error-corrected and collapsed into unique sequences using a nearest-neighbor algorithm that merged closely related sequences. To assign V, D and J gene segments, CDR3 sequences were aligned to IMGT reference sequences. For a sequence to be retained, a match of at least six nucleotides to both a V gene segment and a J gene segment was required. A rearrangement was called productive if the CDR3 had no stop codons and remained in frame with V and J, and every other rearrangement was called non-productive. CDR3 was defined by IMGT convention, running from the second conserved V-encoded cysteine to the conserved J-encoded phenylalanine. In an earlier analysis of roughly 610 of the donors, sequences lacking an unambiguous match to a single V gene segment were excluded. An earlier analysis of some 500 of the donors classified V segments as functional when productive rearrangements were above 56.7% and as segregating when the standard deviation between donors was above 5%. To diagnose cytomegalovirus status from the catalog of TCR beta chain sequences, a statistical classification framework was built. V and J gene assignment, in a later analysis, came from comparing TCR nucleotide sequences with IMGT/GENE-DB human TR gene sequences. A later analysis assigned CDR3 sequences and most-parsimonious VDJ recombination scenarios with the TCRdist pipeline. A later analysis defined each TCR beta chain by its CDR3 amino acid sequence plus V-gene family, and excluded reads lacking a unique V-gene family. A later analysis removed 592 highly shared, low-generation-probability nucleotide sequences to deal with suspected cross-contamination and a sequencing artifact. In a later analysis, a clonal expansion index was calculated for each public chain from normalized within-repertoire ranks of inferred template counts. A later analysis computed generation probabilities with a VDJ recombination model fitted to out-of-frame rearrangements, and checked the results against IGoR. In a later analysis, hypergeometric tests were used to score TCR-TCR, TCR-HLA and TCR-CMV co-occurrence, with a repertoire-size bias correction applied to TCR pairs. In a later analysis, false discovery rates were estimated by permuting HLA or CMV assignments 20 times. In a later analysis, co-occurring TCRs were grouped with DBSCAN, and TCRdist sequence similarity was added when clustering was performed within HLA-allele-positive subsets. Repertoires with fewer than 30,000 or more than 120,000 public chains were left out of co-occurrence clustering, as were four to six repertoires with anomalous nucleotide sharing. TCRdb holds this immuneACCESS table with in-frame rearrangements only. Some clones are missing; in checked studies, unresolved V genes explain under half, and the rest has no known cause. The V and J calls and clone size are taken from that table; D and trimming were inferred from the DNA. The sample table contains 85,000 to 100,000 clones; only one count was recorded for 60% to 80% of them. The leading ten clones occupy more than 3% of the sample.

The V end loses 1 base and the J end loses 0 bases, and a stretch of 11 bases separates them. The CDR3 numbers 16 residues from cysteine through phenylalanine. Only the CDR3 part of the read is kept: 48 bases, read in frame from the first base. As encoded in the germline V gene (reference sequence), CDR1 is SGHNT while CDR2 is YYREEE. Recombination connected TRBV5-4 to TRBJ1-3; no D gene is confidently identified. The TCR comes from a man aged 35-49 years in good health and CMV-seronegative. The material sequenced was PBMCs. The nucleotide sequence reads TGTGCCAGCAGCTTGAAGTCAGGAAGCTCTGGAAACACCATATATTTT. Its translation reads: CASSLKSGSSGNTIYF.